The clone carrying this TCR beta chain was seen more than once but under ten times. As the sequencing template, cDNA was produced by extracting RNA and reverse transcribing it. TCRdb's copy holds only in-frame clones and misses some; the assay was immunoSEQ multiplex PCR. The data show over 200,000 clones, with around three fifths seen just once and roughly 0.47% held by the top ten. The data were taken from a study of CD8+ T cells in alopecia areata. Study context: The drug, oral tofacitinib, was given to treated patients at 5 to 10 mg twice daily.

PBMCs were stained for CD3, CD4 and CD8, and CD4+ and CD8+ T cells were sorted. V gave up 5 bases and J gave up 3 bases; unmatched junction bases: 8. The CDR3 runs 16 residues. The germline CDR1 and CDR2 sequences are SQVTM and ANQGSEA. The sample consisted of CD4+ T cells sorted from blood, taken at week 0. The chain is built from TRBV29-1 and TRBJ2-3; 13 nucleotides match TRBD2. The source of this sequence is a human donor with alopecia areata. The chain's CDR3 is CSVSVGTSGTTDTQYF. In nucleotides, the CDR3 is TGCAGCGTTTCTGTGGGGACTAGCGGGACGACAGATACGCAGTATTTT.